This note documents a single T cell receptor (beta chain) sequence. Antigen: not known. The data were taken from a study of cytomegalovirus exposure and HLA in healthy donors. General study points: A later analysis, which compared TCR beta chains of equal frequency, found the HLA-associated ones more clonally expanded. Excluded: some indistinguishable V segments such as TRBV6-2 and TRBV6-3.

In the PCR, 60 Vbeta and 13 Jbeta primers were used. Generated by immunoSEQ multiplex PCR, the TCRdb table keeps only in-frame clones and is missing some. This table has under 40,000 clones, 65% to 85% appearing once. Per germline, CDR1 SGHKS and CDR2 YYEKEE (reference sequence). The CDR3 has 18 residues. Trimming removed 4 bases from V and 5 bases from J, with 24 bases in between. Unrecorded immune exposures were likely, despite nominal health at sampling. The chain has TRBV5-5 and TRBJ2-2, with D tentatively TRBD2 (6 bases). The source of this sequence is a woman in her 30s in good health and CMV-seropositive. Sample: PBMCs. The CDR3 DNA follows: TGTGCCAGCAGCCCGGAGTTGGGTAGCGTCGGGAGTACCGGGGAGCTGTTTTTT. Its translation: CASSPELGSVGSTGELFF.